The 30 T cell receptor beta chains presented below share a single source sample, sequenced in a study of blood T cell repertoires in COVID-19. Using immunoSEQ multiplex PCR, the repertoire was profiled, and TCRdb retains in-frame clones only, with some absent. The table shows around 260,000 clones, with 70% to 90% occurring only once. Specimen: peripheral blood. The receptors stem from a woman in her 30s with active or convalescent COVID-19.

The chain recombines TRBV19 with TRBJ2-5; tentatively, D is TRBD1 (7 bases). Trimming left V 10 bases short and J 0 bases short, with 12 bases between. The V gene's germline CDR1 is LNHDA and CDR2 SQIVND (reference sequence). The CDR3 totals 13 residues. CDR3 nucleotides: TGTGCCACCGCGGGACAGTACCAAGAGACCCAGTACTTC. It codes for CATAGQYQETQYF.

The V gene is TRBV20-1, the J gene TRBJ2-5, with 11 bases lining up with TRBD2. This CDR3 region has 15 residues. Trimming cost V 3 bases and J 5 bases; bases outside gene matches: 8. Germline values: CDR1 DFQATT, CDR2 SNEGSKA (reference sequence). In nucleotides, the CDR3 is TGCAGTGCTAGTGAGGGACTAGCGGCTAGGGAGACCCAGTACTTC. The encoded protein is CSASEGLAARETQYF.

The chain combines TRBV7-8 with TRBJ1-4; no clear D. V was cut by 8 bases and J by 8 bases, with 21 bases left in between. The CDR3 runs 15 residues. CDR1 SGHVS and CDR2 FQNEAQ come from the germline V gene. The CDR3 DNA sequence: TGTGCCAGCGGCCCCGGGAGTGTTCGAAAGGAAAAACTGTTTTTT. This codes for CASGPGSVRKEKLFF.

J is TRBJ2-4 and V is TRBV2; D gene ambiguous. Trimming took off 6 bases at V and 1 base at J, with 13 bases between the two ends. The CDR3 totals 15 residues. Germline CDR1 SNHLY, CDR2 FYNNEI. CDR3 amino acids: CASRGVGGAKNIQYF. In nucleotides, the CDR3 is TGTGCCAGCAGGGGCGTCGGTGGGGCCAAAAACATTCAGTACTTC.

This chain joins TRBV28 and TRBJ1-3, with D perhaps matching TRBD1 (5 bases). Trimming cost V 9 bases and J 1 base, with 7 bases left between them. CDR1 and CDR2 from the germline V gene are MDHEN and SYDVKM. The CDR3 is made up of 12 amino acids. CDR3 sequence (DNA): TGTGCCAGTAGACAGTCTGGAAACACCATATATTTT. Residues: CASRQSGNTIYF. Full variable domain (missing parts from reference TRBV28 and TRBJ1-3): DVKVTQSSRYLVKRTGEKVFLECVQDMDHENMFWYRQDPGLGLRLIYFSYDVKMKEKGDIPEGYSVSREKKERFSLILESASTNQTSMYLCASRQSGNTIYFGEGSWLTVV.

The genes are TRBV4-1 and TRBJ1-2; 7 positions agree with TRBD1. The trim removed 0 bases at V and 8 bases at J, leaving 15 bases unmatched. The CDR3 contains 17 residues. Germline V gene data show CDR1 as MGHRA and CDR2 as YSYEKL. This chain's CDR3 is CASSQESNLKGARGYTF. For the CDR3, the DNA is TGCGCCAGCAGCCAAGAGTCAAACCTGAAGGGGGCGCGGGGCTACACCTTC.

This clone was counted between two and nine times. The V call is TRBV12-3 or TRBV12-4, the J call TRBJ1-1; no definite D call. V lost 3 bases and J lost 1, with 6 bases in between. This CDR3 has 13 amino acids. CDR3 sequence: CASSFKRNTEAFF. CDR3 nucleotides: TGTGCCAGCAGTTTTAAGCGGAACACTGAAGCTTTCTTT.

In its sample, this clone was seen a few times. The chain recombines TRBV11-3 with TRBJ2-1, with D maybe TRBD1 (6 bases). This CDR3 has 14 amino acids. V lost 2 bases and J 9 bases, leaving 14 bases between the germline ends. Germline V gene sequence: CDR1 SGHNT, CDR2 YENEEA. CDR3 protein: CASSLTQGKSEQFF. The DNA of the CDR3 is TGTGCCAGCAGCTTAACACAGGGAAAGTCTGAGCAGTTCTTC.

This chain uses TRBV30 with TRBJ1-5, with D hard to call. The CDR3 runs 14 residues. In germline, CDR1 is GTSNPN, CDR2 SVGIG (reference sequence). V lost 5 bases and J 4 bases, leaving 15 bases between the germline ends. The CDR3 region is CAWRPSGSNQPQHF. In DNA, the CDR3 is TGTGCCTGGCGCCCCTCCGGGTCAAATCAGCCCCAGCATTTT.

The chain uses TRBV30 and TRBJ2-7; possibly TRBD1 for D (6 bases). The CDR3 consists of 15 residues. Trimming removed 4 bases from V and 5 bases from J, with 21 bases in between. Per germline, CDR1 GTSNPN and CDR2 SVGIG (reference sequence). CDR3 region: CAWNAGWAGVHEQYF. The DNA of the CDR3 is TGTGCCTGGAACGCTGGCTGGGCAGGGGTCCACGAGCAGTACTTC.

The chain employs TRBV4-3 and TRBJ1-2; D not certain. Trimming pared 0 bases from V and 1 base from J, leaving 12 bases between. The CDR3 is made up of 16 amino acids. Looked up from germline, CDR1 is LGHNA and CDR2 is YSLEER. CDR3 region: CASSQDRTEFNYGYTF. In nucleotides, the CDR3 is TGCGCCAGCAGCCAAGATCGTACAGAATTTAACTATGGCTACACCTTC.

This chain connects TRBV6-6 to TRBJ2-3; no reliable D call. Germline CDR1 is MNHNY and CDR2 is SVGAGI (reference sequence). The length of the CDR3 is 13 residues. V gave up 1 base and J gave up 4 bases, with 6 bases separating them. The CDR3 here is CASSYFGSDTQYF. The DNA of the CDR3 is TGTGCCAGCAGTTACTTCGGTTCAGATACGCAGTATTTT.

The chain couples TRBV19 to TRBJ2-1; 8 nucleotides align to TRBD2. Germline V gene data show CDR1 as LNHDA and CDR2 as SQIVND (reference sequence). V lost 10 bases, J lost 6 bases, and 23 bases stayed unmatched. The CDR3 covers 18 residues. Here the CDR3 reads CATKRAVSGGHGGNEQFF. The CDR3 DNA reads as TGTGCCACTAAGCGAGCGGTGTCGGGGGGGCATGGGGGCAATGAGCAGTTCTTC.

The genes are TRBV6-5 and TRBJ1-1; no reliable D call. Germline V gene data show CDR1 as MNHEY and CDR2 as SVGAGI. The germline V and J ends were trimmed by 6 bases and 5 bases, with 13 bases remaining between them. The CDR3 is 13 amino acids. The CDR3: CASSLVTGTEAFF. The CDR3 bases are TGTGCCAGCAGCCTTGTGACGGGGACTGAAGCTTTCTTT.

This clone was picked up a small number of times. The chain joins TRBV19 to TRBJ1-5, with D perhaps matching TRBD1 (6 bases). V shed 1 base and J shed 11 bases, with 15 bases lying between them. This CDR3 is built from 14 residues. Germline V gives CDR1 LNHDA, CDR2 SQIVND (reference sequence). The chain's CDR3 is CASSIGTGSTAQHF. DNA of the CDR3: TGTGCCAGTAGTATAGGAACAGGGAGTACGGCCCAGCATTTT.

The rearrangement joins TRBV6-2 or TRBV6-3 to TRBJ1-2; 7 positions agree with TRBD1. Losses at the gene ends were 4 bases for V and 4 bases for J; bases not matched to a gene: 6. The CDR3 consists of 14 residues. Germline loops: CDR1 MNHEY, CDR2 SVGEGT. CDR3 protein: CASSSQGDSYGYTF. Written as DNA, the CDR3 is TGTGCCAGCAGTTCCCAGGGGGACAGCTATGGCTACACCTTC.

The CDR3 nucleotides read TGCGCCAGCAGCTTTAATAGCGGGGCATACAATGAGCAGTTCTTC. Its protein is CASSFNSGAYNEQFF. This chain joins TRBV5-1 and TRBJ2-1; 8 bases are a match to TRBD2. The V segment lost 2 bases and the J segment 4 bases; nucleotides outside the gene matches: 5. This CDR3 has 15 amino acids. Germline CDR1 is SGHRS and CDR2 is YFSETQ.

The genes are TRBV18 and TRBJ2-5; D is possibly TRBD2 (5 bases). The CDR3 loop spans 13 amino acids. The V and J ends lost 4 bases and 5 bases respectively, with 11 bases between them. Germline V gene data show CDR1 as KGHSH and CDR2 as LQKENI. CDR3 nucleotides: TGTGCCAGCTCACAACCCTCGGGGGAGACCCAGTACTTC. It encodes CASSQPSGETQYF. The full variable domain, completed using reference TRBV18 and TRBJ2-5, is NAGVMQNPRHLVRRRGQEARLRCSPMKGHSHVYWYRQLPEEGLKFMVYLQKENIIDESGMPKERFSAEFPKEGPSILRIQQVVRGDSAAYFCASSQPSGETQYFGPGTRLLVL.

V usage is TRBV9 and J usage is TRBJ2-7; perhaps TRBD1 as D (5 bases). Germline values: CDR1 SGDLS, CDR2 YYNGEE. Trimming took 4 bases from V and 5 from J, leaving 19 bases between them. The CDR3 sequence is 15 residues long. CDR3 amino acids: CASSSIPAGQDEQYF. CDR3 nucleotides: TGTGCCAGCAGCTCCATTCCCGCAGGGCAGGACGAGCAGTACTTC.

The rearrangement uses TRBV7-2 and TRBJ2-5; a possible D gene is TRBD1 (7 bases). CDR1 is SGHTA and CDR2 is FQGNSA in the germline V gene. This CDR3 spans 14 amino acids. Trimming took off 5 bases at V and 5 bases at J, with 15 bases between the two ends. The CDR3 DNA reads TGTGCCAGCAGCCGGGCAGGGGGGCGGGAGACCCAGTACTTC. Its translation: CASSRAGGRETQYF.

This chain uses TRBV19 with TRBJ1-1; D not certain. V was trimmed by 5 bases and J by 2 bases, leaving 12 bases between them. The germline V gene encodes CDR1 LNHDA and CDR2 SQIVND (reference sequence). This CDR3 is 14 amino acids long. The DNA of the CDR3 is TGTGCCAGTAGTTCCTGGGCCGCTAACACTGAAGCTTTCTTT. Its translation: CASSSWAANTEAFF.

This clone was seen only a few times. This sequence joins TRBV7-2 and TRBJ1-2; possible D gene TRBD1, 6 bases. The V end was cut by 5 bases, the J end by 0 bases, with 13 bases between. This CDR3 has 15 residues. Looked up from germline, CDR1 is SGHTA and CDR2 is FQGNSA. CDR3 nucleotides: TGTGCCAGCAGCACCAACAGGGATCCTAACTATGGCTACACCTTC. It is translated as CASSTNRDPNYGYTF.

Points on this clone: The identical CDR3 is also encoded by other nucleotide sequences in the sample. The rearrangement joins TRBV30 to TRBJ1-1; 7 bases are shared with TRBD1. The germline gives CDR1 GTSNPN, CDR2 SVGIG (reference sequence). V lost 1 base to trimming and J lost 2 bases; unmatched junction nucleotides: 1. This CDR3 is 13 amino acids long. The CDR3 nucleotides read TGTGCCTGGAGTGGGACAGGAAACACTGAAGCTTTCTTT. Encoded protein: CAWSGTGNTEAFF.

The chain couples TRBV27 to TRBJ2-7; 7 bases are shared with TRBD1. V dropped 6 bases and J dropped 4; count of bases not matched to a gene: 15. This CDR3 spans 16 amino acids. Germline V gives CDR1 MNHEY, CDR2 SMNVEV (reference sequence). The CDR3 is CASRSPYRTGRYEQYF. Here the CDR3 DNA reads TGTGCCAGCAGATCTCCTTACAGGACAGGTAGATACGAGCAGTACTTC.

The chain uses TRBV27 and TRBJ2-3, with D perhaps matching TRBD1 (5 bases). The V end was cut by 2 bases, the J end by 6 bases, with 12 bases between. Germline lookup yields CDR1 MNHEY and CDR2 SMNVEV (reference sequence). The CDR3 extends over 14 amino acids. The CDR3 sequence is CASSLVGPSDTQYF. DNA of the CDR3: TGTGCCAGCAGTTTAGTGGGGCCGTCGGATACGCAGTATTTT.

This rearrangement joins TRBV12-3 or TRBV12-4 to TRBJ1-2; possibly TRBD1 for D (5 bases). Trimming took off 6 bases at V and 3 bases at J, with 11 bases between the two ends. This CDR3 region has 13 residues. CDR3 nucleotides: TGTGCCAGCAGCCCGGGGGGTGACTATGGCTACACCTTC. Protein product: CASSPGGDYGYTF.

The rearrangement joins TRBV19 to TRBJ1-5; a possible D gene is TRBD1 (5 bases). CDR1 and CDR2 (germline): LNHDA, SQIVND (reference sequence). V was pared by 6 bases and J by 2 bases, with 17 bases between. This CDR3 region has 16 residues. Written as DNA, the CDR3 is TGTGCCAGTAGCACCGCCACGACAGCTGGCAATCAGCCCCAGCATTTT. Translating gives CASSTATTAGNQPQHF.

This rearrangement joins TRBV5-1 to TRBJ2-5; 8 bases align to TRBD1. The germline V gene has CDR1 SGHRS and CDR2 YFSETQ. The CDR3 has 14 residues. With 1 base clipped from V and 5 bases from J, the junction kept 4 bases outside the gene matches. This CDR3 reads CASSLQGAGETQYF. In DNA form, the CDR3 reads TGCGCCAGCAGCTTGCAGGGGGCGGGGGAGACCCAGTACTTC. Together with reference TRBV5-1 and TRBJ2-5, the CDR3 gives the full variable domain: KAGVTQTPRYLIKTRGQQVTLSCSPISGHRSVSWYQQTPGQGLQFLFEYFSETQRNKGNFPGRFSGRQFSNSRSEMNVSTLELGDSALYLCASSLQGAGETQYFGPGTRLLVL.

V gene TRBV7-9 combines with J gene TRBJ1-2, with a tentative D call TRBD1 (6 bases). Germline V gene data show CDR1 as SEHNR and CDR2 as FQNEAQ (reference sequence). The CDR3 is 14 amino acids. V was trimmed by 6 bases and J by 4 bases, leaving 15 bases between them. The CDR3, as DNA: TGTGCCAGCAGTCCCGGACAGCTTTCCTATGGCTACACCTTC. Translation: CASSPGQLSYGYTF.

This chain connects TRBV30 to TRBJ1-1; D is uncertain. CDR3 length: 14 residues. Germline CDR1 GTSNPN, CDR2 SVGIG (reference sequence). V was cut by 1 base and J by 3 bases, with 12 bases left in between. The CDR3, as DNA: TGTGCCTGGAGTGCCCTAGTTAGGCACACTGAAGCTTTCTTT. It specifies CAWSALVRHTEAFF.